This passage covers 2 T cell receptor beta chains from one sample sequenced in a study of T cell responses to AZD1222 COVID-19 vaccine. The table came from immunoSEQ multiplex PCR; TCRdb's copy has only in-frame clones and leaves some out. The sample carries about 150,000 clones, roughly 88% recorded once. The sequences come from peripheral blood, collected on day 0 of AZD1222 vaccination. These TCRs come from an adult in good health.

The chain couples TRBV28 to TRBJ1-6; no firm D call. Between the trimmed V and J ends, which lost 10 bases and 6 bases, there was a span of 16 bases. Germline CDR1 is MDHEN and CDR2 is SYDVKM. The CDR3 has 14 amino acids. The CDR3 sequence is CATSGGSANSPLHF. The CDR3 DNA reads as TGTGCCACCAGCGGAGGCAGCGCTAATTCACCCCTCCACTTT.

This sequence joins TRBV7-8 and TRBJ1-1; weak D call: TRBD1 (6 bases). CDR3 length: 12 amino acids. V was pared by 3 bases and J by 7 bases, with 9 bases between. Germline V gene sequence: CDR1 SGHVS, CDR2 FQNEAQ. CDR3 amino acids: CASSFRGLEAFF. CDR3 bases: TGTGCCAGCAGCTTCAGGGGACTTGAAGCTTTCTTT.